This TCR beta chain is drawn from a study of T cells after yellow fever vaccination. Whole-study findings and limits: Abundant bulk-population clonotypes could contaminate the FACS-sorted repertoires.

Trimming pared 8 bases from V and 5 bases from J, leaving 21 bases between. The CDR3 sequence is 15 residues long. The V gene's germline CDR1 is SGHAT and CDR2 FQNNGV. On this clonotype itself: Its antigen remains unidentified.

TCRdb ran MiXCR on the 5' RACE reads and lists one entry per CDR3 protein. Here the sample spans 100,000 to 150,000 distinct CDR3 sequences, approximately 16% being singletons. V and J are TRBV11-2 and TRBJ1-2, with TRBD1 as a possible D gene (5 bases). Specimen: CD8+ T cells sorted from PBMCs, collected 5 days after the yellow fever booster vaccination. The TCR sequence derives from a man younger than 35 who received the YFV17D yellow fever vaccine. CDR3 sequence: CASGGEKGRAYGYTF. CDR3 in DNA: TGTGCCAGCGGGGGGGAGAAGGGCAGGGCGTATGGCTACACCTTC.